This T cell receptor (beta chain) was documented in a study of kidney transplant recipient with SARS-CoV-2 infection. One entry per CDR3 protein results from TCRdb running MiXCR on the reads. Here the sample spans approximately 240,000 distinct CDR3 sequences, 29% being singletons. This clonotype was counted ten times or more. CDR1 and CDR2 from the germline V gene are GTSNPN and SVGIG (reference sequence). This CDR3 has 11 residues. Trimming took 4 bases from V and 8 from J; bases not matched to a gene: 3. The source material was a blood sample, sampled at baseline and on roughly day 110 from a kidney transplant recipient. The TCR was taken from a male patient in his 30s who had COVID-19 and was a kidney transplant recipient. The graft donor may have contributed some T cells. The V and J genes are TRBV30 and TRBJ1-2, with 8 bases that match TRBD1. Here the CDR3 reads CAWNRGGGYTF. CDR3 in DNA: TGTGCCTGGAACAGGGGGGGGGGCTACACCTTC.